A selection of T cell receptor beta chains follows, all from one sample in a study of blood T cell repertoires in COVID-19. Sequenced by immunoSEQ multiplex PCR; TCRdb stores in-frame clones only, minus some. The sample yields 65,000 to 75,000 clones, roughly four fifths seen once. Sequencing used peripheral blood. Receptors originate from a man aged 65 to 85 with acute or convalescent COVID-19. Each CDR3 is given with its conserved first and last residue. The order of the fields is clone size, V gene, D gene, J gene, CDR3 DNA, CDR3 protein. D genes are given only for firm matches. Rows give clone size only sometimes, using once, few, many, or a class for an expanded clone.

abundance: once
v_gene: TRBV10-3
d_gene: TRBD1
j_gene: TRBJ1-5
CDR3nt: TGTGCCATCAGCCGGGACAGCTTCAATCAGCCCCAGCATTTT
CDR3aa: CAISRDSFNQPQHF

abundance: -
v_gene: TRBV19
d_gene: TRBD2
j_gene: TRBJ2-3
CDR3nt: TGTGCCAGTAGTCCTGCTGACTTAGCGGGAGATACGCAGTATTTT
CDR3aa: CASSPADLAGDTQYF

abundance: -
v_gene: TRBV7-6
d_gene: TRBD2
j_gene: TRBJ2-1
CDR3nt: TGTGCCAGCAGCCGGGGACTAGCGGGAGCCCTTAGCTCCTACAATGAGCAGTTCTTC
CDR3aa: CASSRGLAGALSSYNEQFF

abundance: -
v_gene: TRBV14
d_gene: TRBD2
j_gene: TRBJ2-1
CDR3nt: TGTGCCAGCAGCCAAGATCCTAGCGGGACAAACAATGAGCAGTTCTTC
CDR3aa: CASSQDPSGTNNEQFF

abundance: -
v_gene: TRBV6-5
d_gene: TRBD2
j_gene: TRBJ2-5
CDR3nt: TGTGCCAGCAGCCGCGGGACTAGCGGGAAAGAGACCCAGTACTTC
CDR3aa: CASSRGTSGKETQYF

abundance: medium-sized
v_gene: TRBV18
d_gene: -
j_gene: TRBJ2-7
CDR3nt: TGTGCCAGCTCACCCGGCTCGGGCTACGAGCAGTACTTC
CDR3aa: CASSPGSGYEQYF

abundance: -
v_gene: TRBV7-2
d_gene: -
j_gene: TRBJ1-1
CDR3nt: TGTGCCAGCAGCTCACAGGGACGGAACACTGAAGCTTTCTTT
CDR3aa: CASSSQGRNTEAFF

abundance: -
v_gene: TRBV11-2
d_gene: TRBD2
j_gene: TRBJ2-3
CDR3nt: TGTGCCAGCAGCGCGGGGGGCGGGGGAGATACGCAGTATTTT
CDR3aa: CASSAGGGGDTQYF

abundance: -
v_gene: TRBV3-1/TRBV3-2
d_gene: TRBD2
j_gene: TRBJ2-7
CDR3nt: TGTGCCAGCAGCCCGGGACTAGCGGGAGGGGATCCGTACTTC
CDR3aa: CASSPGLAGGDPYF

abundance: few
v_gene: TRBV29-1
d_gene: -
j_gene: TRBJ1-2
CDR3nt: TGCAGCGTTGAACGGGGTAACTATGGCTACACCTTC
CDR3aa: CSVERGNYGYTF

abundance: -
v_gene: TRBV10-3
d_gene: -
j_gene: TRBJ2-2
CDR3nt: TGTGCCAGTGGGGTAGCGTCGAACACCGGGGAGCTGTTTTTT
CDR3aa: CASGVASNTGELFF

abundance: -
v_gene: TRBV19
d_gene: -
j_gene: TRBJ2-7
CDR3nt: TGTGCCAGTAGCCCTTCACCCAGGGGAGAGCAGTACTTC
CDR3aa: CASSPSPRGEQYF

abundance: -
v_gene: TRBV5-1
d_gene: TRBD2
j_gene: TRBJ2-7
CDR3nt: TGCGCCAGCAGCTTGGTTGGCGGGAGCCCGGGGGAGCAGTACTTC
CDR3aa: CASSLVGGSPGEQYF

abundance: -
v_gene: TRBV28
d_gene: -
j_gene: TRBJ1-2
CDR3nt: TGTGCCAGCAGTTCCTGGGCAGTTCTCTATGGCTACACCTTC
CDR3aa: CASSSWAVLYGYTF

abundance: once
v_gene: TRBV3-1/TRBV3-2
d_gene: -
j_gene: TRBJ2-2
CDR3nt: TGTGCCAGCAGCCTGCAGGCCGGGGAGCTGTTTTTT
CDR3aa: CASSLQAGELFF

abundance: -
v_gene: TRBV29-1
d_gene: TRBD1
j_gene: TRBJ2-7
CDR3nt: TGCAGCGTTGATGTAGGGACAGGGAGTACCTACGAGCAGTACTTC
CDR3aa: CSVDVGTGSTYEQYF

abundance: once
v_gene: TRBV7-2
d_gene: -
j_gene: TRBJ1-5
CDR3nt: TGTGCCAGCAGCTTAGAACGGGAGCAGCCCCAGCATTTT
CDR3aa: CASSLEREQPQHF

abundance: -
v_gene: TRBV29-1
d_gene: -
j_gene: TRBJ2-1
CDR3nt: TGCAGCGTTGAGTTGGCGGGGACTCCTAATGAGCAGTTCTTC
CDR3aa: CSVELAGTPNEQFF

abundance: -
v_gene: TRBV9
d_gene: -
j_gene: TRBJ1-1
CDR3nt: TGTGCCAGCAGCCCAGGAGGACTGAACACTGAAGCTTTCTTT
CDR3aa: CASSPGGLNTEAFF

abundance: few
v_gene: TRBV5-1
d_gene: -
j_gene: TRBJ1-1
CDR3nt: TGCGCCAGCAGCTTTTCAACAAACACTGAAGCTTTCTTT
CDR3aa: CASSFSTNTEAFF

abundance: few
v_gene: TRBV4-2
d_gene: -
j_gene: TRBJ1-2
CDR3nt: TGTGCCAGCAGCAGGGAGCCGGAACAGCCCGATTCGGATGGCTACACCTTC
CDR3aa: CASSREPEQPDSDGYTF

abundance: many
v_gene: TRBV3-1/TRBV3-2
d_gene: TRBD2
j_gene: TRBJ2-5
CDR3nt: TGTGCCAGCAGCCTTGCTATGGTAGCGGGAGGGCGGGAGACCCAGTACTTC
CDR3aa: CASSLAMVAGGRETQYF

abundance: -
v_gene: TRBV6-6
d_gene: TRBD2
j_gene: TRBJ2-1
CDR3nt: TGTGCCAGCAGCCTACTAGCGGGAGCGGGTAATGAGCAGTTCTTC
CDR3aa: CASSLLAGAGNEQFF

abundance: -
v_gene: TRBV7-3
d_gene: -
j_gene: TRBJ2-2
CDR3nt: TGTGCCAGCAGCTTAACGGGGGGAGCCGACACCGGGGAGCTGTTTTTT
CDR3aa: CASSLTGGADTGELFF

abundance: -
v_gene: TRBV15
d_gene: TRBD2
j_gene: TRBJ2-5
CDR3nt: TGTGCCACCAGCAGGGTAGCGGGCCCCCCAGGGACCCAGTACTTC
CDR3aa: CATSRVAGPPGTQYF

abundance: once
v_gene: TRBV4-1
d_gene: -
j_gene: TRBJ1-5
CDR3nt: TGCGCCAGCAGCCAAGTACAGGGAAACAATCAGCCCCAGCATTTT
CDR3aa: CASSQVQGNNQPQHF

abundance: -
v_gene: TRBV7-2
d_gene: -
j_gene: TRBJ1-6
CDR3nt: TGTGCCAGCAGCTTAGACAATAATTCACCCCTCCACTTT
CDR3aa: CASSLDNNSPLHF

abundance: -
v_gene: TRBV11-3
d_gene: TRBD1
j_gene: TRBJ2-2
CDR3nt: TGTGCCAGCAGCTTTAACAGGGGGAACACCGGGGAGCTGTTTTTT
CDR3aa: CASSFNRGNTGELFF

abundance: -
v_gene: TRBV28
d_gene: -
j_gene: TRBJ2-7
CDR3nt: TGTGCCAGCAGTTTAGGGAGAGGCATTGCCTACGAGCAGTACTTC
CDR3aa: CASSLGRGIAYEQYF

abundance: few
v_gene: TRBV3-1/TRBV3-2
d_gene: -
j_gene: TRBJ1-4
CDR3nt: TGTGCCAGCAGCCAGATCGGGGAGGGGTCAACTAATGAAAAACTGTTTTTT
CDR3aa: CASSQIGEGSTNEKLFF

abundance: -
v_gene: TRBV5-6
d_gene: TRBD1
j_gene: TRBJ1-6
CDR3nt: TGTGCCAGCAGCGAAGGGACAGGGGGCAATTCACCCCTCCACTTT
CDR3aa: CASSEGTGGNSPLHF